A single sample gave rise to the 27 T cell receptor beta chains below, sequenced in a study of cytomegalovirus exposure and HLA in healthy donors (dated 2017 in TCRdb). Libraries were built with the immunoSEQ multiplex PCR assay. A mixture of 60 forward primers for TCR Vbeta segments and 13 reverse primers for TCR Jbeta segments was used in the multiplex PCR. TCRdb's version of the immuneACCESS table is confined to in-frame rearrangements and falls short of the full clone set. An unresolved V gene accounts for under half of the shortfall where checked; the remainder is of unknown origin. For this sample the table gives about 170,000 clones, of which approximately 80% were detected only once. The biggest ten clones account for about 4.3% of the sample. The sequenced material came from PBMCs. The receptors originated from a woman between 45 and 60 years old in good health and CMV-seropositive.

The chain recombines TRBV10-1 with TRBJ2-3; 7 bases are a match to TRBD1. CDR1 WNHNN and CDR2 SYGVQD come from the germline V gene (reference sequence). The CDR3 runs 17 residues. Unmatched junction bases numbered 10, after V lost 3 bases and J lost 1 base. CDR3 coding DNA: TGCGCCAGCAGTGATGAAGGGGGCATAGGGGGCACAGATACGCAGTATTTT. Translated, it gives CASSDEGGIGGTDTQYF.

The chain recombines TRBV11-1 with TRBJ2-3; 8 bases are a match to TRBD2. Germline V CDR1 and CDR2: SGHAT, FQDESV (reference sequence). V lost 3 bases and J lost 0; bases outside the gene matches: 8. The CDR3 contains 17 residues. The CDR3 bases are TGTGCCAGCAGCTTCGGGGGGGCGTCCCTTAGCACAGATACGCAGTATTTT. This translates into CASSFGGASLSTDTQYF.

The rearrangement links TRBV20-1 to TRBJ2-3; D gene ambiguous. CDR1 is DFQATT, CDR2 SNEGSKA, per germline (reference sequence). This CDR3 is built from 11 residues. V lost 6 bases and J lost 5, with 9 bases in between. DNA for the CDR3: TGCAGTGCGGTCCCCGGAGATACGCAGTATTTT. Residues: CSAVPGDTQYF.

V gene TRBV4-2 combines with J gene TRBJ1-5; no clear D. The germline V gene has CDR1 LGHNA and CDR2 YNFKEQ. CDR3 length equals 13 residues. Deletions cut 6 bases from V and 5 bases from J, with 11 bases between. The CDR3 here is CASSLTTDQPQHF. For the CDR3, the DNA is TGTGCCAGCAGTCTAACTACGGATCAGCCCCAGCATTTT.

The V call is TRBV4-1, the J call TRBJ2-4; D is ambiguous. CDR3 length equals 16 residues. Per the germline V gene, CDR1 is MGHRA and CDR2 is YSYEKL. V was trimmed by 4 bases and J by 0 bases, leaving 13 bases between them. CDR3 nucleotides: TGCGCCAGCAGCCCTATTTTAAGACTAGCCAAAAACATTCAGTACTTC. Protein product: CASSPILRLAKNIQYF.

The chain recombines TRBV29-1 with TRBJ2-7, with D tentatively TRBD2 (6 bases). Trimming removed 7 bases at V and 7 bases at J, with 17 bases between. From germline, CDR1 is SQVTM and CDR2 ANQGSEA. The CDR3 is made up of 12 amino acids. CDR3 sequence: CSAGLLTTEQYF. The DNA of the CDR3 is TGCAGCGCAGGACTATTAACTACGGAGCAGTACTTC.

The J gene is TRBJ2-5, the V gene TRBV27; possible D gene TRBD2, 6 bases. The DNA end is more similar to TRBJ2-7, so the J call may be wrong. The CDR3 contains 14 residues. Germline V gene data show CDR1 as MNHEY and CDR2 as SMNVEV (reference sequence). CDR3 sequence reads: CASSTGLDYYEQYF. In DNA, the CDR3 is TGTGCCAGCAGTACAGGACTGGACTACTACGAGCAGTACTTC.

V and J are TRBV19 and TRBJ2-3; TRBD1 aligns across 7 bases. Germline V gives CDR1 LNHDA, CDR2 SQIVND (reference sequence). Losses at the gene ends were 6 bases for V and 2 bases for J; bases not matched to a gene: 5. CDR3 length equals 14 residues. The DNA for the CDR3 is TGTGCCAGTAGCCCGGGACAGTCCACAGATACGCAGTATTTT. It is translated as CASSPGQSTDTQYF.

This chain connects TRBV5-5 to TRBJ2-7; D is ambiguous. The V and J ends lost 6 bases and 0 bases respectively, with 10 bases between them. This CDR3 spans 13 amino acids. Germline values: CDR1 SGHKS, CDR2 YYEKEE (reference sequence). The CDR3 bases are TGTGCCAGCACCTTTGAGGTCTCCTACGAGCAGTACTTC. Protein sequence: CASTFEVSYEQYF.

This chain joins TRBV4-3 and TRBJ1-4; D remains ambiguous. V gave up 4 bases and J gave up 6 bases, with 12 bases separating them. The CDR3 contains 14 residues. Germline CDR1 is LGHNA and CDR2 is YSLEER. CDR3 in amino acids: CASSLTYTDEKLFF. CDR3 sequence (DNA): TGCGCCAGCAGCCTGACATATACTGATGAAAAACTGTTTTTT.

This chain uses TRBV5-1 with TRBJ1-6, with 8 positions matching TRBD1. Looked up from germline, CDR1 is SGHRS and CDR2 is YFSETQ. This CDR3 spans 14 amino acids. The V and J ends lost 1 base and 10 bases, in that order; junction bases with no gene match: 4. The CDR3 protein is CASSLQQGDSPLHF. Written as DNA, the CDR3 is TGCGCCAGCAGCTTGCAACAGGGGGACTCACCCCTCCACTTT.

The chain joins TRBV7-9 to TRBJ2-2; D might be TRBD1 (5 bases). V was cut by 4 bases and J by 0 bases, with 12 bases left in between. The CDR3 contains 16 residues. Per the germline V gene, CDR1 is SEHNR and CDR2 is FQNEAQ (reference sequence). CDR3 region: CASSSRQLTNTGELFF. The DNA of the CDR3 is TGTGCCAGCAGCTCCCGACAGCTTACGAACACCGGGGAGCTGTTTTTT.

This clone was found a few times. The CDR3 DNA reads TGTGCCAGCAGCTTCCGGTCTGGGGGCCATCAGCCCCAGCATTTT. Protein sequence: CASSFRSGGHQPQHF. This chain connects TRBV7-2 to TRBJ1-5; D might be TRBD1 (6 bases). Trimming pared 3 bases from V and 5 bases from J, leaving 14 bases between. The V gene's germline CDR1 is SGHTA and CDR2 FQGNSA. The CDR3 extends over 15 amino acids.

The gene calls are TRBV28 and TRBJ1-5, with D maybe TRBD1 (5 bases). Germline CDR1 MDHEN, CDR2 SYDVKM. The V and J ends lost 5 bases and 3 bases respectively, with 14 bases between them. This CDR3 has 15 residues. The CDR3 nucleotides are TGTGCCAGCAGTCCCCCTACAGGAGCCAATCAGCCCCAGCATTTT. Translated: CASSPPTGANQPQHF.

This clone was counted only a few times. The CDR3 DNA follows: TGCGCCAGCAGAGATCGGACAGGGGCCTACGAGCAGTACTTC. Translation gives CASRDRTGAYEQYF. This chain links TRBV5-1 with TRBJ2-7; TRBD1 matches at 9 bases. CDR1 SGHRS and CDR2 YFSETQ come from the germline V gene. V dropped 5 bases and J dropped 2; count of bases not matched to a gene: 5. CDR3 size: 14 residues.

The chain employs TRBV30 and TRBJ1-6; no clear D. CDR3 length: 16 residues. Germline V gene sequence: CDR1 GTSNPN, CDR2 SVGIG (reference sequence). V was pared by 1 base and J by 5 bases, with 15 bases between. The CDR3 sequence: CAWSGGPPRNNSPLHF. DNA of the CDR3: TGTGCCTGGAGTGGAGGCCCTCCGCGTAATAATTCACCCCTCCACTTT.

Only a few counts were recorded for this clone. CDR3 bases: TGCGCCAGCAGCTCCCAGGGTACAGATACGCAGTATTTT. It translates to CASSSQGTDTQYF. This sequence joins TRBV5-1 and TRBJ2-3; weak D call: TRBD1 (5 bases). Looked up from germline, CDR1 is SGHRS and CDR2 is YFSETQ. The CDR3 is 13 residues long. V was pared by 3 bases and J by 3 bases, with 8 bases between.

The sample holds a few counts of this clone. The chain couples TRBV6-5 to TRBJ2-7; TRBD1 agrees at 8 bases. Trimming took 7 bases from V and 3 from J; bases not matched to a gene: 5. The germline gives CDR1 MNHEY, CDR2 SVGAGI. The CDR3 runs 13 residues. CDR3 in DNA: TGTGCCAGCACCAGAGACAGGGGCTACGAGCAGTACTTC. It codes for CASTRDRGYEQYF.

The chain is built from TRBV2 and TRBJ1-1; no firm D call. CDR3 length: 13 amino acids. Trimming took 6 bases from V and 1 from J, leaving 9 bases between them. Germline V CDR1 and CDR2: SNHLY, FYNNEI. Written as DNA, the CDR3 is TGTGCCAGCAGCCGTCGGAGGAACACTGAAGCTTTCTTT. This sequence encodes CASSRRRNTEAFF.

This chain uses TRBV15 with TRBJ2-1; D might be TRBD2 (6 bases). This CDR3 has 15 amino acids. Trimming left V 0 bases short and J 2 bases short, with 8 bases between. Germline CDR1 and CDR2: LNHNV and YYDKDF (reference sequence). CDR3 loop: CATSREAGPYNEQFF. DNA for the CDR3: TGTGCCACCAGCAGAGAGGCGGGACCCTACAATGAGCAGTTCTTC.

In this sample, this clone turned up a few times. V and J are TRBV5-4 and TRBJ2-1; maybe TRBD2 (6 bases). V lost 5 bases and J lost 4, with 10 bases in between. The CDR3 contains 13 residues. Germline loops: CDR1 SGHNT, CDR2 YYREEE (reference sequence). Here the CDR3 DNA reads TGTGCCAGCAGACTCGGGACTTACAATGAGCAGTTCTTC. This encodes CASRLGTYNEQFF.

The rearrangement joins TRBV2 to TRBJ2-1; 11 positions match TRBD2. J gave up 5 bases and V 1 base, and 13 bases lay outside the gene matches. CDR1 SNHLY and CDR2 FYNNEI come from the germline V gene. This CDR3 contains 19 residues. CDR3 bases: TGTGCCAGCAGTGAAGATGTGGGGGGAACTAGCGGGGGTGACAATGAGCAGTTCTTC. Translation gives CASSEDVGGTSGGDNEQFF.

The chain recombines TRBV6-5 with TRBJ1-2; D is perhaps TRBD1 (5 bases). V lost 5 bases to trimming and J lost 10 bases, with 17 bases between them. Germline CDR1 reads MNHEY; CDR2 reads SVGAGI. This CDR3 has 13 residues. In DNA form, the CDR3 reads TGTGCCAGCAGTGAAGTGGGCAGGGCGGACTACACCTTC. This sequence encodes CASSEVGRADYTF.

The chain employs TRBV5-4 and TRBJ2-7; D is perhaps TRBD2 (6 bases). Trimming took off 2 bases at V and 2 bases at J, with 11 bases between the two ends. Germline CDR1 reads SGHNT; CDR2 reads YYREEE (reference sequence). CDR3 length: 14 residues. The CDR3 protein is CASSFSGLTYEQYF. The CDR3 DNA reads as TGTGCCAGCAGCTTCTCGGGACTCACCTACGAGCAGTACTTC.

The CDR3 is CSVGHRGDYGYTF. The CDR3 bases are TGCAGCGTTGGCCACAGGGGGGATTATGGCTACACCTTC. The chain links TRBV29-1 to TRBJ1-2; the match to TRBD1 covers 8 bases. The CDR3 loop spans 13 amino acids. J lost 5 bases, V lost 4 bases, and 6 bases had no gene match. Germline lookup yields CDR1 SQVTM and CDR2 ANQGSEA.

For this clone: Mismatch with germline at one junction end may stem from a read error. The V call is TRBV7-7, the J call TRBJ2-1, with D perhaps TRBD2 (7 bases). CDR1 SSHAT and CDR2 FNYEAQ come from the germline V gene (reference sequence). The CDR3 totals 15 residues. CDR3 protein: CASSLGSSPGGEQFF. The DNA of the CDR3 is TGTGCTAGCAGCTTAGGCTCGTCCCCGGGGGGCGAGCAGTTCTTC.

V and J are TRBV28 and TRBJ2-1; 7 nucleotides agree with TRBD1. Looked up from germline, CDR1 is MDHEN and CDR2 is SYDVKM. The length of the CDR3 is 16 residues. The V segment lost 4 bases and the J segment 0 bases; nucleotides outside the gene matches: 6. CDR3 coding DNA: TGTGCCAGCAGTTCGCCGGGACAGAGCTCCTACAATGAGCAGTTCTTC. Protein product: CASSSPGQSSYNEQFF.